These 10 T cell receptor beta chains originate from one sample sequenced in a study of shared clonotypes between healthy human individuals. Assay used: immunoSEQ multiplex PCR; TCRdb lists only in-frame clones, some missing. The sample holds roughly 2,500,000 clones; 93% are singletons and the top ten take 0.36%. Sequences were obtained from naive CD4+ T cells from PBMCs. Subset specified: CD45RA+ positively selected. All receptors come from a man younger than 35 in good health. Some clones in this sample may be carry-over from other donors' samples.

Remarks on this clone: The sample carries other DNA sequences with the same CDR3. The rearrangement uses TRBV5-1 and TRBJ1-1; TRBD1 is a possible D gene (6 bases). V was pared by 3 bases and J by 4 bases, with 10 bases between. Germline V gives CDR1 SGHRS, CDR2 YFSETQ. The CDR3 is 13 residues long. Here the CDR3 reads CASSSGGGTEAFF. The CDR3 bases are TGCGCCAGCAGCTCAGGAGGGGGCACTGAAGCTTTCTTT.

The chain couples TRBV11-2 to TRBJ2-5; 9 bases fit TRBD2. V was pared by 5 bases and J by 2 bases, with 3 bases of the junction left unmatched. The CDR3 runs 14 residues. Germline V gives CDR1 SGHAT, CDR2 FQNNGV. The CDR3 region is CASSPTSGQETQYF. The CDR3 nucleotides read TGTGCCAGCAGCCCGACTAGCGGTCAAGAGACCCAGTACTTC.

V and J are TRBV5-1 and TRBJ2-1; 9 bases line up with TRBD1. This CDR3 is built from 15 residues. Losses at the gene ends were 3 bases for V and 4 bases for J; bases not matched to a gene: 5. In germline, CDR1 is SGHRS, CDR2 YFSETQ. The CDR3, as DNA: TGCGCCAGCAGCTCGGGACAGGGTGGGTACAATGAGCAGTTCTTC. It is translated as CASSSGQGGYNEQFF. The full variable domain, rest sourced from reference TRBV5-1 and TRBJ2-1, is KAGVTQTPRYLIKTRGQQVTLSCSPISGHRSVSWYQQTPGQGLQFLFEYFSETQRNKGNFPGRFSGRQFSNSRSEMNVSTLELGDSALYLCASSSGQGGYNEQFFGPGTRLTVL.

The gene calls are TRBV28 and TRBJ1-5, with 10 bases lining up with TRBD1. CDR3 length: 15 amino acids. CDR1 is MDHEN and CDR2 is SYDVKM in the germline V gene. The V segment lost 5 bases and the J segment 4 bases; nucleotides outside the gene matches: 5. CDR3: CASSVPGQGNQPQHF. The CDR3 DNA is TGTGCCAGCAGTGTACCGGGACAGGGGAATCAGCCCCAGCATTTT.

V usage is TRBV19 and J usage is TRBJ1-5, with 9 bases fitting TRBD1. The J segment lost 2 bases and the V segment lost 6 bases, leaving 8 bases of the junction unmatched. The V gene's germline CDR1 is LNHDA and CDR2 SQIVND (reference sequence). This CDR3 region has 16 residues. CDR3 sequence: CASRNPDRGGNQPQHF. CDR3 DNA: TGTGCCAGTAGAAACCCGGACAGGGGAGGCAATCAGCCCCAGCATTTT.

The chain employs TRBV11-2 and TRBJ1-5; possible D gene TRBD1, 5 bases. Trimming left V 5 bases short and J 7 bases short, with 15 bases between. Germline V gives CDR1 SGHAT, CDR2 FQNNGV. This CDR3 region has 14 residues. CDR3 loop: CASSPVSGEQPQHF. The CDR3 nucleotides are TGTGCCAGCAGCCCCGTTTCGGGGGAACAGCCCCAGCATTTT. Complete variable domain (other parts from reference TRBV11-2 and TRBJ1-5): EAGVAQSPRYKIIEKRQSVAFWCNPISGHATLYWYQQILGQGPKLLIQFQNNGVVDDSQLPKDRFSAERLKGVDSTLKIQPAKLEDSAVYLCASSPVSGEQPQHFGDGTRLSIL.

The rearrangement uses TRBV5-1 and TRBJ1-4; no clear D. The germline gives CDR1 SGHRS, CDR2 YFSETQ. The germline V and J ends were trimmed by 0 bases and 5 bases, with 8 bases remaining between them. The CDR3 runs 14 residues. The CDR3 DNA sequence: TGCGCCAGCAGCTTGGAGCCCCAAAATGAAAAACTGTTTTTT. Its translation is CASSLEPQNEKLFF.

This clone occurred once. The V gene is TRBV10-3, the J gene TRBJ2-5, with D hard to call. The better agreement between TRBJ2-7 and the DNA end casts doubt on the J call. This CDR3 is 13 amino acids long. Germline assignment: CDR1 ENHRY and CDR2 SYGVKD. The CDR3 protein is CAISESTLNEQYF. In DNA form, the CDR3 reads TGTGCCATCAGTGAGTCGACCCTTAACGAGCAGTACTTC.

The genes are TRBV2 and TRBJ2-3, with unresolved D. From germline, CDR1 is SNHLY and CDR2 FYNNEI. V was shortened by 7 bases and J by 6 bases, with 8 bases between the two germline ends. This CDR3 comprises 11 residues. The CDR3 reads CASTGGDTQYF. The DNA for the CDR3 is TGTGCCAGCACGGGTGGGGATACGCAGTATTTT.

The chain is built from TRBV5-1 and TRBJ2-5; D is unclear. Germline lookup yields CDR1 SGHRS and CDR2 YFSETQ. CDR3 length equals 13 residues. The V and J ends lost 4 bases and 4 bases respectively, with 11 bases between them. CDR3 residues: CASSPTPTETQYF. CDR3 in DNA: TGCGCCAGCAGCCCAACCCCAACAGAGACCCAGTACTTC.